The 16 T cell receptor beta chains below were found in one sample sequenced in a study of T cell repertoires in cytomegalovirus infection. TCRdb re-analysed the reads in MiXCR, keeping a single row per CDR3 protein. The repertoire includes 400,000 or so distinct CDR3 sequences, around 32% of them detected once, and approximately 15% sits in the top ten. The sequenced sample was PBMCs. Every receptor here comes from a human donor in good health (CMV status not recorded). Some clones in this sample may be carry-over from other donors' samples.

V is TRBV7-9 and J is TRBJ2-5; 7 nucleotides line up with TRBD1. The CDR3 has 14 amino acids. The trim removed 5 bases at V and 5 bases at J, leaving 8 bases unmatched. CDR1 is SEHNR and CDR2 is FQNEAQ in the germline V gene (reference sequence). Here the CDR3 reads CASSPGIRGETQYF. The CDR3 region has the DNA TGTGCCAGCAGCCCCGGGATCAGGGGGGAGACCCAGTACTTC.

This clonotype was seen more than once but under ten times. The chain uses TRBV6-4 and TRBJ2-3; unclear D gene. The CDR3 loop spans 14 amino acids. Deletions cut 2 bases from V and 0 bases from J, with 6 bases between. In germline, CDR1 is MRHNA, CDR2 SNTAGT. The CDR3 nucleotides are TGTGCCAGCAGTGACAGGGCTAGCACAGATACGCAGTATTTT. Translated, it gives CASSDRASTDTQYF.

This sequence joins TRBV6-5 and TRBJ2-5; TRBD2 agrees at 14 bases. With V trimmed by 5 bases and J by 1 base, 6 bases remained unmatched. CDR1 and CDR2 (germline): MNHEY, SVGAGI. This CDR3 contains 17 residues. The CDR3 DNA sequence: TGTGCCAGCAGTAAGGGACTAGCGGGGGCCATCCAAGAGACCCAGTACTTC. Its translation: CASSKGLAGAIQETQYF.

This clonotype has more than one count but fewer than ten. The V gene is TRBV6-1, the J gene TRBJ1-5; the D gene is possibly TRBD1 (6 bases). CDR3 length equals 16 residues. Trimming cost V 3 bases and J 2 bases, with 14 bases left between them. Germline CDR1 is MNHNS and CDR2 is SASEGT. The CDR3 DNA is TGTGCCAGCAGTGAGTGGGGGGCAGTGGGCAATCAGCCCCAGCATTTT. It encodes CASSEWGAVGNQPQHF.

The sample holds many counts of this clonotype. This sequence joins TRBV7-2 and TRBJ2-5, with D unresolved. With 5 bases removed from V and 5 bases from J, the gap between germline ends came to 6 bases. Germline CDR1 is SGHTA and CDR2 is FQGNSA. The length of the CDR3 is 11 residues. The DNA for the CDR3 is TGTGCCAGCAGCCGGGCGGAGACCCAGTACTTC. Residues: CASSRAETQYF.

This clonotype was seen a handful of times. The chain employs TRBV25-1 and TRBJ2-7; D not certain. Germline V gene data show CDR1 as MGHDK and CDR2 as SYGVNS. The CDR3 runs 12 residues. The germline V and J ends were trimmed by 2 bases and 3 bases, with 5 bases remaining between them. Written as DNA, the CDR3 is TGTGCCAGCAGTGAACAATTCTACGAGCAGTACTTC. Its translation: CASSEQFYEQYF.

At least ten counts were recorded for this clonotype. The V and J genes are TRBV11-2 and TRBJ2-3; 7 bases map to TRBD2. The trim removed 5 bases at V and 0 bases at J, leaving 14 bases unmatched. Germline CDR1 reads SGHAT; CDR2 reads FQNNGV. This CDR3 has 18 amino acids. The CDR3 region has the DNA TGTGCCAGCAGCCTTTGGGGGGGAGCTAGCGGAAGCACAGATACGCAGTATTTT. It codes for CASSLWGGASGSTDTQYF. Looking up the rest from reference TRBV11-2 and TRBJ2-3 gives the full variable domain: EAGVAQSPRYKIIEKRQSVAFWCNPISGHATLYWYQQILGQGPKLLIQFQNNGVVDDSQLPKDRFSAERLKGVDSTLKIQPAKLEDSAVYLCASSLWGGASGSTDTQYFGPGTRLTVL.

J is TRBJ1-2 and V is TRBV7-2, with 7 bases that match TRBD1. The CDR3 has 17 amino acids. Germline CDR1 SGHTA, CDR2 FQGNSA. Trimming cost V 1 base and J 0 bases; bases outside gene matches: 8. CDR3 residues: CASSLVPGQASNYGYTF. In DNA form, the CDR3 reads TGTGCCAGCAGCTTAGTACCCGGACAGGCCTCTAACTATGGCTACACCTTC.

The chain joins TRBV9 to TRBJ1-1, with unresolved D. V dropped 4 bases and J dropped 3 bases, with 10 bases sitting between them. Germline CDR1 reads SGDLS; CDR2 reads YYNGEE. The CDR3 totals 13 residues. The CDR3 loop is CASSSDTHTEAFF. CDR3 nucleotide sequence: TGTGCCAGCAGCTCCGACACCCACACTGAAGCTTTCTTT. Based on the CDR3 plus reference TRBV9 and TRBJ1-1, the full variable domain is DSGVTQTPKHLITATGQRVTLRCSPRSGDLSVYWYQQSLDQGLQFLIQYYNGEERAKGNILERFSAQQFPDLHSELNLSSLELGDSALYFCASSSDTHTEAFFGQGTRLTVV.

This clonotype was seen more than once but under ten times. Here the CDR3 reads CASSTAHSPYEQYF. For the CDR3, the DNA is TGTGCCAGCAGCACAGCCCACAGTCCCTACGAGCAGTACTTC. V gene TRBV13 combines with J gene TRBJ2-7; D not certain. V lost 5 bases and J 2 bases, leaving 13 bases between the germline ends. Germline V gives CDR1 PRHDT, CDR2 FYEKMQ (reference sequence). This CDR3 comprises 14 residues.

The CDR3 is CASSLGYGTDTQYF. The CDR3 bases are TGTGCCAGCAGCTTAGGGTACGGCACAGATACGCAGTATTTT. The chain is built from TRBV7-6 and TRBJ2-3; no clear D gene. Germline V lookup: CDR1 SGHVS, CDR2 FNYEAQ. Between the trimmed V and J ends, which lost 1 base and 1 base, there was a span of 6 bases. The CDR3 is 14 residues long.

This clonotype has just a few counts. The V call is TRBV2, the J call TRBJ1-2; no firm D call. The CDR3 covers 12 residues. The V and J ends lost 6 bases and 6 bases respectively, with 11 bases between them. CDR1 is SNHLY and CDR2 is FYNNEI in the germline V gene. The CDR3 DNA follows: TGTGCCAGCAGACGGACTTTGGATGGCTACACCTTC. Amino acids: CASRRTLDGYTF.

In its sample, this clonotype was seen many times. The chain combines TRBV6-2 or TRBV6-3 with TRBJ2-3; 8 nucleotides match TRBD1. With 7 bases clipped from V and 9 bases from J, the junction kept 15 bases outside the gene matches. The CDR3 runs to 15 residues. CDR1 and CDR2 from the germline V gene are MNHEY and SVGEGT. CDR3 residues: CASIPGQAQQGTQYF. As DNA, the CDR3 is TGTGCCAGCATACCGGGACAGGCCCAGCAGGGGACGCAGTATTTT.

The V gene is TRBV29-1, the J gene TRBJ1-4; possibly TRBD1 for D (5 bases). The V and J ends lost 4 bases and 8 bases respectively, with 14 bases between them. In germline, CDR1 is SQVTM, CDR2 ANQGSEA. This CDR3 contains 13 residues. The CDR3 DNA is TGCAGCGTTGCGAGAAGGGGTTTCGAAAAACTGTTTTTT. It yields the protein CSVARRGFEKLFF.

The chain uses TRBV6-8 and TRBJ1-5, with D possibly matching TRBD1 (5 bases). Germline CDR1 reads MNHGY; CDR2 reads SAAAGT. The CDR3 runs 14 residues. Trimming removed 7 bases at V and 3 bases at J, with 13 bases between. The CDR3 sequence is CASKGSAINQPQHF. In DNA form, the CDR3 reads TGTGCCAGCAAGGGGTCAGCCATCAATCAGCCCCAGCATTTT.

This sequence joins TRBV6-2 or TRBV6-3 and TRBJ1-1; D may be TRBD1 (5 bases). CDR3 length: 16 amino acids. Germline values: CDR1 MNHEY, CDR2 SVGEGT. The ends were cut back, 3 bases at V and 4 bases at J, with 18 bases in the middle. CDR3 bases: TGTGCCAGCAGTTATACAGGCAGGGAATACAGCACTGAAGCTTTCTTT. Translation: CASSYTGREYSTEAFF.